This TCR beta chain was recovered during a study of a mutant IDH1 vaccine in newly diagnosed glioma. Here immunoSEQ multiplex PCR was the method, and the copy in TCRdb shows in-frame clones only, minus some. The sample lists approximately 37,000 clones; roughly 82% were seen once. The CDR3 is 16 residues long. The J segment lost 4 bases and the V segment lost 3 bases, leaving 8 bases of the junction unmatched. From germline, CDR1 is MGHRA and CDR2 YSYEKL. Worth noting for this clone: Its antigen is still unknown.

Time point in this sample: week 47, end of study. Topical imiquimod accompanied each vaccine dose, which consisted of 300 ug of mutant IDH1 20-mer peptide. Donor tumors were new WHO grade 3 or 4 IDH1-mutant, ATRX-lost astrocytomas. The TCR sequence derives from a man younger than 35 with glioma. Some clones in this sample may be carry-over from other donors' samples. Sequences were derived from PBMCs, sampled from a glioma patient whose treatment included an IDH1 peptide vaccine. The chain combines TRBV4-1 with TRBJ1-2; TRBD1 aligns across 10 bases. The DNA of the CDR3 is TGCGCCAGCAGCCACCACCGGGACAGGGGACCCTATGGCTACACCTTC. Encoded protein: CASSHHRDRGPYGYTF.